These T cell receptor beta chains were read from a single sample in a study of cytomegalovirus exposure and HLA in healthy donors. TCRdb's table, derived via immunoSEQ multiplex PCR, lists solely in-frame clones and lacks some. The table shows hundreds of thousands of clones, with over 75% occurring only once. Specimen: PBMCs. The source is a male donor in good health and CMV-seronegative. The CDR3 runs from the conserved cysteine through the conserved F or W. A D gene is named only where the DNA matches it firmly. Where a row states a size, it is once, few, many or the class of an expanded clone; other rows omit it.

J gene	V gene	clone size	D gene	CDR3 DNA	CDR3 protein
TRBJ1-1	TRBV11-2	-	-	TGTGCCAGCAGCTCCGTCAGGTCGAACACTGAAGCTTTCTTT	CASSSVRSNTEAFF
TRBJ2-5	TRBV5-5	-	TRBD2	TGTGCCAGCAGCGGGCTAGCGGGGGGGCAAGAGACCCAGTACTTC	CASSGLAGGQETQYF
TRBJ2-7	TRBV9	-	-	TGTGCCAGCATGAAATCCCAAAGACAGCCCTACGAGCAGTACTTC	CASMKSQRQPYEQYF
TRBJ2-1	TRBV7-9	-	TRBD1	TGTGCCAGCAGCTTAGATGGGACAGGGATAGATGAGCAGTTCTTC	CASSLDGTGIDEQFF
TRBJ2-5	TRBV9	few	-	TGTGCCAGCAGCGTAGAGGACCCAGGGGCAGAGACCCAGTACTTC	CASSVEDPGAETQYF
TRBJ1-1	TRBV7-2	-	-	TGTGCCAGCAGCTCCCTCCCAGGGTGGAACACTGAAGCTTTCTTT	CASSSLPGWNTEAFF
TRBJ2-7	TRBV7-9	-	TRBD1	TGTGCCAGCACCGGACCGGGACAGAGCTACGAGCAGTACTTC	CASTGPGQSYEQYF
TRBJ1-1	TRBV30	-	-	TGTGCCTGGAGTCTACAGGGACTGAACACTGAAGCTTTCTTT	CAWSLQGLNTEAFF
TRBJ1-3	TRBV14	-	-	TGTGCCAGCAGTCCTTTAGGAAACACCATATATTTT	CASSPLGNTIYF
TRBJ2-5	TRBV30	-	TRBD1	TGTGCCTGGGACAGGGGAAAAGGGGAGACCCAGTACTTC	CAWDRGKGETQYF
TRBJ1-4	TRBV6-5	-	-	TGTGCCAGCAGGCACGGTGAAAAACTGTTTTTT	CASRHGEKLFF
TRBJ2-3	TRBV7-8	once	-	TGTGCCAGCAGCTTAGTACAGTCTAGCACAGATACGCAGTATTTT	CASSLVQSSTDTQYF
TRBJ2-7	TRBV4-3	once	-	TGCGCCAGCAGCCAATCCCTTAGCGGAAGCTCCTACGAGCAGTACTTC	CASSQSLSGSSYEQYF
TRBJ2-7	TRBV25-1	-	TRBD1	TGTGCCAGCAGTAGGGGGGACAGGAGAAACGAGCAGTACTTC	CASSRGDRRNEQYF
TRBJ1-6	TRBV19	once	TRBD1	TGTGCCAGTAGTCTCACAGGGGGGGAATCACCCCTCCACTTT	CASSLTGGESPLHF
TRBJ2-7	TRBV6-5	-	TRBD2	TGTGCCAGCAGTCCTTCGAGCGGGAGGCCCTACGAGCAGTACTTC	CASSPSSGRPYEQYF
TRBJ2-7	TRBV5-5	-	-	TGTGCCAGCAGCTTGAGGGGGGGCTCCTACGAGCAGTACTTC	CASSLRGGSYEQYF
TRBJ2-7	TRBV29-1	-	TRBD1	TGCAGCGTTGACCTGGCAGGGGGCTCCTACGAGCAGTACTTC	CSVDLAGGSYEQYF
TRBJ1-2	TRBV5-4	-	TRBD1	TGTGCCAGCAGCTTGGAGACAGGGGGCTTCTATGGCTACACCTTC	CASSLETGGFYGYTF